At least ten counts were recorded for the clone carrying this T cell receptor beta chain. Its antigen is not identified. Each CDR3 protein is one row after TCRdb ran MiXCR on the 5' RACE reads. Of around 25,000 distinct CDR3 sequences in the sample, 13% were seen once. This entry is derived from a study of neurological immune-mediated disorders. General study points: The most TCR clonal expansion was seen in HTLV-1-associated myelopathy, whereas the least was seen in multiple sclerosis, below the level in healthy controls.

Germline V gene lookup returns CDR1 SGHRS and CDR2 YFSETQ. The CDR3 is 14 amino acids. V was clipped by 0 bases and J by 10 bases, with 14 bases between them. Sequencing was carried out using PBMCs. This receptor was obtained from a woman in her thirties or forties with HTLV-1-associated myelopathy (HAM/TSP). The chain recombines TRBV5-1 with TRBJ2-1; D uncertain. Here the CDR3 reads CASSLGRYGEEQFF. The CDR3 nucleotides are TGCGCCAGCAGCTTGGGACGGTACGGAGAGGAGCAGTTCTTC. Filled out from reference TRBV5-1 and TRBJ2-1, the complete variable domain reads KAGVTQTPRYLIKTRGQQVTLSCSPISGHRSVSWYQQTPGQGLQFLFEYFSETQRNKGNFPGRFSGRQFSNSRSEMNVSTLELGDSALYLCASSLGRYGEEQFFGPGTRLTVL.